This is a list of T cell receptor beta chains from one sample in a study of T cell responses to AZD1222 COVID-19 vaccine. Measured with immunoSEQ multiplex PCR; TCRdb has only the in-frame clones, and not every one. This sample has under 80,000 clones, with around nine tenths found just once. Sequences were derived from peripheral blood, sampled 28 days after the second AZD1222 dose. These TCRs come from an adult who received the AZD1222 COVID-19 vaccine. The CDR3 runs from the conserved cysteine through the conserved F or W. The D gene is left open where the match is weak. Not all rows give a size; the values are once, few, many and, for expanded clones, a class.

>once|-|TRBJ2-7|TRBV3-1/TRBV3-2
CASSPSPVHEQYF
TGTGCCAGCAGCCCCAGCCCGGTACACGAGCAGTACTTC
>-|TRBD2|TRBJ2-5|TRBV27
CASSSPLAGGGETQYF
TGTGCCAGCAGCTCCCCTCTAGCGGGAGGCGGAGAGACCCAGTACTTC
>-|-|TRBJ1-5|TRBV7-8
CASSLARGGNQPQHF
TGTGCCAGCAGCTTAGCGAGAGGTGGCAATCAGCCCCAGCATTTT
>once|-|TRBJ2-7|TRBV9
CASSVGGPNEGEQYF
TGTGCCAGCAGCGTAGGGGGTCCTAATGAAGGCGAGCAGTACTTC
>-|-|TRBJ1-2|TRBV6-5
CASSHDGYGYTF
TGTGCCAGCAGTCACGACGGCTATGGCTACACCTTC
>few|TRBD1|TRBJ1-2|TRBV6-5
CASTPAGGTDYGYTF
TGTGCCAGCACACCCGCAGGGGGTACAGACTATGGCTACACCTTC
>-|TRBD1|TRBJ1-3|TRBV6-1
CASSDGPPGGGNTIYF
TGTGCCAGCAGTGATGGTCCTCCAGGGGGTGGAAACACCATATATTTT
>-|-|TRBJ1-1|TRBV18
CASSPRLQGGSEAFF
TGTGCCAGCTCACCACGGCTCCAGGGAGGCTCTGAAGCTTTCTTT
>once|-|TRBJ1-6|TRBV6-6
CASRLPGQVNSPLHF
TGTGCCAGCAGACTGCCGGGACAAGTTAATTCACCCCTCCACTTT
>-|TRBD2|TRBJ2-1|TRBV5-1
CASSLEAGSYNEQFF
TGCGCCAGCAGCTTGGAAGCGGGGTCCTACAATGAGCAGTTCTTC
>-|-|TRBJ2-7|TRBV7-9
CASSLSRNEQYF
TGTGCCAGCAGCCTTAGCAGGAACGAGCAGTACTTC
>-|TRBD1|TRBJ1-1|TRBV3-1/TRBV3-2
CASSQRVTGEAFF
TGTGCCAGCAGCCAAAGGGTGACAGGGGAGGCTTTCTTT
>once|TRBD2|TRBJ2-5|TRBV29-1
CSAPSSGGVTQYF
TGCAGCGCTCCGAGTAGCGGGGGAGTTACCCAGTACTTC
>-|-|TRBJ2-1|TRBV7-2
CASVDLGTYNEQFF
TGTGCCAGCGTCGACCTGGGAACCTACAATGAGCAGTTCTTC
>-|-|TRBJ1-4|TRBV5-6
CASSLVATNEKLFF
TGTGCCAGCAGCTTGGTGGCAACTAATGAAAAACTGTTTTTT
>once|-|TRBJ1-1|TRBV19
CASRSQTALNTEAFF
TGTGCCAGTAGGTCTCAGACGGCTTTGAACACTGAAGCTTTCTTT
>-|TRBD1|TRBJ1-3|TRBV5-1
CASSNEQGPSGNTIYF
TGCGCCAGCAGCAATGAACAGGGGCCGTCTGGAAACACCATATATTTT
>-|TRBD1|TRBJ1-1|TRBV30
CAWKRGLDTEAFF
TGTGCCTGGAAGAGGGGGCTCGACACTGAAGCTTTCTTT